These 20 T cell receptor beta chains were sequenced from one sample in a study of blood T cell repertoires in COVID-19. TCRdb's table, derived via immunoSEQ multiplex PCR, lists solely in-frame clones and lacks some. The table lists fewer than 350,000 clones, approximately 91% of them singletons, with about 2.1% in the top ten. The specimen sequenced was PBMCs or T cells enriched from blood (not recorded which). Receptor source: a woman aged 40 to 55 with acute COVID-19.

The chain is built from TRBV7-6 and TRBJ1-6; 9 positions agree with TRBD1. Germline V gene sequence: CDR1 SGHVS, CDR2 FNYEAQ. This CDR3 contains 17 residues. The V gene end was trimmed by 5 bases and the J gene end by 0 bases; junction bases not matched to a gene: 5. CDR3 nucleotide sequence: TGTGCCAGCAGCCCCTGGACAGGGGACTCCTATAATTCACCCCTCCACTTT. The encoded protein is CASSPWTGDSYNSPLHF. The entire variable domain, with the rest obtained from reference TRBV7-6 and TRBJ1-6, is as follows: GAGVSQSPRYKVTKRGQDVALRCDPISGHVSLYWYRQALGQGPEFLTYFNYEAQQDKSGLPNDRFSAERPEGSISTLTIQRTEQRDSAMYRCASSPWTGDSYNSPLHFGNGTRLTVT.

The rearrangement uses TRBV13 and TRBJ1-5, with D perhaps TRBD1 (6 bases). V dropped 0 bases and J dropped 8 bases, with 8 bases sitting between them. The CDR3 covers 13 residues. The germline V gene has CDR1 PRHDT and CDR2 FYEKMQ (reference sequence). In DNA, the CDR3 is TGTGCCAGCAGCTTAGGGGGGGCGGAGCCCCAGCATTTT. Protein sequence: CASSLGGAEPQHF.

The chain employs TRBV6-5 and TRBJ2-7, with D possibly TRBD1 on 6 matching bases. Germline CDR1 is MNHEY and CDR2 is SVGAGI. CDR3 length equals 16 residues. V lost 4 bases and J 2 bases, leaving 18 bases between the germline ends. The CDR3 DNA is TGTGCCAGCAGTTCCCTGGACAGAACCATCACCTACGAGCAGTACTTC. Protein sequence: CASSSLDRTITYEQYF.

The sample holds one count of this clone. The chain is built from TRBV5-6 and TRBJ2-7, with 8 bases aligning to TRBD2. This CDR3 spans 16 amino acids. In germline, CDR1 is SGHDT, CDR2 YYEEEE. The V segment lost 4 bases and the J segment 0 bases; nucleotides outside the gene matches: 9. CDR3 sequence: CASSPVLADPSYEQYF. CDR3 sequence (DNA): TGTGCCAGCAGCCCCGTACTAGCGGATCCCTCCTACGAGCAGTACTTC. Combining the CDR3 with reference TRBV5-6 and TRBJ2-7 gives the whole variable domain DAGVTQSPTHLIKTRGQQVTLRCSPKSGHDTVSWYQQALGQGPQFIFQYYEEEERQRGNFPDRFSGHQFPNYSSELNVNALLLGDSALYLCASSPVLADPSYEQYFGPGTRLTVT.

The DNA of the CDR3 is TGTGCCAGTGGAGGGTACTCTGGGGCCAACGTCCTGACTTTC. Translation: CASGGYSGANVLTF. The chain uses TRBV6-5 and TRBJ2-6; possible D gene TRBD2, 6 bases. The germline CDR1 and CDR2 sequences are MNHEY and SVGAGI. CDR3 length: 14 amino acids. Trimming stripped 9 bases from V and 0 bases from J, with 9 bases between.

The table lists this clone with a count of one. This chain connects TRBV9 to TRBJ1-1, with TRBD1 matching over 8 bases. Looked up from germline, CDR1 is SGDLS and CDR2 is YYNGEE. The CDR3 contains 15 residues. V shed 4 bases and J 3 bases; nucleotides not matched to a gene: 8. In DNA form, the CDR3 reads TGTGCCAGCAGCACTCCAGACAGGGGAGACACTGAAGCTTTCTTT. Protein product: CASSTPDRGDTEAFF.

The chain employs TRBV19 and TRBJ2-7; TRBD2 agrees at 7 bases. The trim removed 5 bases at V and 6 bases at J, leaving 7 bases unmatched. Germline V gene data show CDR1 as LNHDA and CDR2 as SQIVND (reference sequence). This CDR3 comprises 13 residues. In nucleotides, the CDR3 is TGTGCCAGTAGTGCGAGGGAGGGTGTCGAGCAGTACTTC. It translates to CASSAREGVEQYF.

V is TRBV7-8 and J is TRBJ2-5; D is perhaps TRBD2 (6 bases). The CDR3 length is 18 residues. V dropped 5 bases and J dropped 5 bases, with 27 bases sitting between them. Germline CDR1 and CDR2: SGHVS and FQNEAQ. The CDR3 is CASSPKARFIGTRETQYF. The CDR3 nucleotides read TGTGCCAGCAGCCCCAAGGCCCGGTTTATAGGGACTCGGGAGACCCAGTACTTC.

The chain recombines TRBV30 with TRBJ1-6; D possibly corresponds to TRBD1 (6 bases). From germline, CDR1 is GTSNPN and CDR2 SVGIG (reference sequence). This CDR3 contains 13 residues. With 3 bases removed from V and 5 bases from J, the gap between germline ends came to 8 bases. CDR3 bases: TGTGCCTGGAGGGGGGCTAATAATTCACCCCTCCACTTT. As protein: CAWRGANNSPLHF.

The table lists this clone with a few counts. CDR3 nucleotide sequence: TGTGCCAGCAGTTTATCGAGGCAGCCCTCCTCTCAAGAGACCCAGTACTTC. Its protein is CASSLSRQPSSQETQYF. This chain connects TRBV27 to TRBJ2-5; no reliable D call. The germline V gene encodes CDR1 MNHEY and CDR2 SMNVEV (reference sequence). Trimming shortened V by 0 bases and J by 2 bases, and 16 bases separated the two germline ends. This CDR3 is 17 amino acids long.

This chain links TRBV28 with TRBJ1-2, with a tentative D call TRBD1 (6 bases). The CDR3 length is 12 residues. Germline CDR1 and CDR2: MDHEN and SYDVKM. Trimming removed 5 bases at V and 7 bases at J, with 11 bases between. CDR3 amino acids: CASSPGESGYTF. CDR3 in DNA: TGTGCCAGCAGTCCAGGGGAAAGTGGCTACACCTTC.

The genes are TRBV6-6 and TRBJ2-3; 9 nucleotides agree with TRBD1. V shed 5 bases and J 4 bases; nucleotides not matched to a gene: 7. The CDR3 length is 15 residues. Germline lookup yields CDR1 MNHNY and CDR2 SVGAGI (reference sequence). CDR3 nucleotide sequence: TGTGCCAGCAGTCAACAGGGGGCGCGGTCAGATACGCAGTATTTT. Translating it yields CASSQQGARSDTQYF.

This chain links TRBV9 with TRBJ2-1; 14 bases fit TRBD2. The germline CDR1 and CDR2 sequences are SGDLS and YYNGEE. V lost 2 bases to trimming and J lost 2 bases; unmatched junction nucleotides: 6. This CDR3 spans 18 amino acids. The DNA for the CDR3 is TGTGCCAGCAGCGTCGGACTAGCGGGGGGCCTCACCTACAATGAGCAGTTCTTC. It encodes CASSVGLAGGLTYNEQFF. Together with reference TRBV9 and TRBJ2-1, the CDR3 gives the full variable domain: DSGVTQTPKHLITATGQRVTLRCSPRSGDLSVYWYQQSLDQGLQFLIQYYNGEERAKGNILERFSAQQFPDLHSELNLSSLELGDSALYFCASSVGLAGGLTYNEQFFGPGTRLTVL.

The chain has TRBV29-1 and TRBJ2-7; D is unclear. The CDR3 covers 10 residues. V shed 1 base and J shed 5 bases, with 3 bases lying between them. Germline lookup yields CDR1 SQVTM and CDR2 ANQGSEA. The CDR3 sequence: CSVEGNEQYF. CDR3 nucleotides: TGCAGCGTTGAAGGTAACGAGCAGTACTTC.

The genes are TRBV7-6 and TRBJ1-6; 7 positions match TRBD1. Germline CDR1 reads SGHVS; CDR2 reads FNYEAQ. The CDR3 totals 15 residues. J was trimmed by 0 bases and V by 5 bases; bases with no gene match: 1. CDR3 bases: TGTGCCAGCAGCCGGGACAGCTCCTATAATTCACCCCTCCACTTT. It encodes CASSRDSSYNSPLHF.

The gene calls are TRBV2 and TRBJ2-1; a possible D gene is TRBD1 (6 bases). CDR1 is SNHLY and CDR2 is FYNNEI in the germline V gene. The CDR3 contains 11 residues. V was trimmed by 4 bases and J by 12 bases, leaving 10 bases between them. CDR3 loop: CASSAQGRQFF. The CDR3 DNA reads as TGTGCCAGCAGTGCACAGGGACGGCAGTTCTTC. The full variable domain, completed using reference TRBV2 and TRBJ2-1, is EPEVTQTPSHQVTQMGQEVILRCVPISNHLYFYWYRQILGQKVEFLVSFYNNEISEKSEIFDDQFSVERPDGSNFTLKIRSTKLEDSAMYFCASSAQGRQFFGPGTRLTVL.

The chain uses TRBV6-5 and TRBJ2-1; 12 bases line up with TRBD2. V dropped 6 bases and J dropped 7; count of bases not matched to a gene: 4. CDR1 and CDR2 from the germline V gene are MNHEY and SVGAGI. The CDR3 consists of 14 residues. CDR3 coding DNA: TGTGCCAGCAGAAGGACTAGCGGGGTTAATGAGCAGTTCTTC. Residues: CASRRTSGVNEQFF.

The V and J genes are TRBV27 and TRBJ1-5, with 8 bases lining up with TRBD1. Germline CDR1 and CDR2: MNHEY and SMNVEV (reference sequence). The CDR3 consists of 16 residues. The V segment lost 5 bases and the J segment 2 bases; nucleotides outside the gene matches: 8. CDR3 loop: CASSPRQGYGNQPQHF. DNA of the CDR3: TGTGCCAGCAGTCCAAGACAGGGGTATGGCAATCAGCCCCAGCATTTT.

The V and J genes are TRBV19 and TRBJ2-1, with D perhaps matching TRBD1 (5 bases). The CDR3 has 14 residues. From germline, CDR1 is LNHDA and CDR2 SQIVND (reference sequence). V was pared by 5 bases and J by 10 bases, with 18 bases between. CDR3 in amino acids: CASSPRESLLEQFF. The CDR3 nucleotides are TGTGCCAGTAGTCCCAGGGAATCCCTCCTGGAGCAGTTCTTC.

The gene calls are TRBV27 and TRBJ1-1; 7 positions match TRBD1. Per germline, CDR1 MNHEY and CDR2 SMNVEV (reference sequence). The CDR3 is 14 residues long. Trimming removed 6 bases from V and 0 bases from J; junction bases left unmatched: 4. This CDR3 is CASSGTALNTEAFF. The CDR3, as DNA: TGTGCCAGCAGCGGGACAGCTCTGAACACTGAAGCTTTCTTT.